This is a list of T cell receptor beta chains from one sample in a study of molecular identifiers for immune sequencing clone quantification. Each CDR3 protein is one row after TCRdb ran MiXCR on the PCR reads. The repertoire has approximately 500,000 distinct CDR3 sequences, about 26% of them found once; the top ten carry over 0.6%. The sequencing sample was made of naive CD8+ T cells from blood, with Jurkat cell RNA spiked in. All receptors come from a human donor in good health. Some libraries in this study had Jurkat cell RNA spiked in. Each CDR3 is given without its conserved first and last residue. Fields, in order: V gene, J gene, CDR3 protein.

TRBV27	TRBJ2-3	ASSSLAGNGADTQY
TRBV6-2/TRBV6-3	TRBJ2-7	ASTIAGLTYEQY
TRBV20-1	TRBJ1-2	SAGQGAYGYT
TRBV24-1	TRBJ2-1	ATSEGSFVYEQF
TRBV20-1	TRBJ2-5	SAYPPDRDQETQY
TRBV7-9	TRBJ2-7	ASSLAPGRGRSPYYEQY
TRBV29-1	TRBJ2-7	SCSDTFSYEQY
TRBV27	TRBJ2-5	ASSPLDRSGVLAQY
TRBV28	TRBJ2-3	ASSPYSGPTLTDTQY
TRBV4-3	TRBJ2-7	ASSQDWARSYEQY
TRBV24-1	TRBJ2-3	ATSDLQTDGTDTQY
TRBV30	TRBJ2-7	AWSRTFYEQY
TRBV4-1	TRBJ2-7	ASSLGGDSLLYEQY
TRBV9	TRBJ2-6	VSSSRDTLMGANVLT
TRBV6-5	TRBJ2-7	ASSWRGQGSTYEQY
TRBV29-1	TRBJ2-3	RVRGGTPIGSQY
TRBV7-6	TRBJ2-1	ASSLEGSYNEQF
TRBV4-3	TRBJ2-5	ASSQGTGVKETQY
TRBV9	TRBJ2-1	ASSVGSTSGVPGNEQF
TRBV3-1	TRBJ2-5	ASSQEEGAGQETQY
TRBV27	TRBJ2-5	ASSQSAWQTQY
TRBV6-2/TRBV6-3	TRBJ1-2	ASSYSQIYT
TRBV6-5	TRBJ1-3	ASSYSMRGDSGNTIY
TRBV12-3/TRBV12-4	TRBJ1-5	ASSSGTEHSNQPQH
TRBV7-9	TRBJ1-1	ASSFRPEAF
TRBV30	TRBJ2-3	AWSVAYTDTQY
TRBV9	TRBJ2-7	ASSGEIGGSLEQY
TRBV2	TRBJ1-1	ASSEGPHTMAVEAF
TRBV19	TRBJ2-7	ASSASMTYEQY
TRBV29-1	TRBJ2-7	SVKLAISYKQY
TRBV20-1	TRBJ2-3	SARDSFGTSWDTQY
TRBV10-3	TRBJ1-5	VISDTEYQPQH
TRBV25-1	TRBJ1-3	ASSQWGQGSGNTIY
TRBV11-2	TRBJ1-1	ASSLDYLQVGTEAF
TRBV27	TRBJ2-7	ASSFSAGDIYEQY
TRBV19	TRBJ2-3	ASSWGGRATDTQY
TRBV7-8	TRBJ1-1	ASSAQGSEAL
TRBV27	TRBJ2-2	ASRPIAPGSSGELF
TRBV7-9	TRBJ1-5	ASSPPGPSNQPQH
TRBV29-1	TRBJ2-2	SVVTTGELF
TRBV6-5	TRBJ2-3	ASSYSGGRAKFDTQY
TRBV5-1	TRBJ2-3	ASKTGGVEDTQY